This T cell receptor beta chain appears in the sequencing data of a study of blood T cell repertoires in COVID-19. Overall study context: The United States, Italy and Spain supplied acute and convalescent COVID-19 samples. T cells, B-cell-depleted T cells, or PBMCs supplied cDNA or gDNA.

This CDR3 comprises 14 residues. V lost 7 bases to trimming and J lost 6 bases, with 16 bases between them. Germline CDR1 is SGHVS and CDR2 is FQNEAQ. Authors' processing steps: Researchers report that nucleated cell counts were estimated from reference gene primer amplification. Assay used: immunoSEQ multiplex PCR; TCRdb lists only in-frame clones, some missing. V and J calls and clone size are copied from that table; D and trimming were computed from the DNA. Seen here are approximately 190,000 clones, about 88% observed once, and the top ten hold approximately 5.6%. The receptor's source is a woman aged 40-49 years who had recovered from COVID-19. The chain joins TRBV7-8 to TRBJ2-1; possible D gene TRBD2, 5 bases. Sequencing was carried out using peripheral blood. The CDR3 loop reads CASTQSSGRNEQFF. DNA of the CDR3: TGTGCCAGCACCCAATCCAGCGGTCGCAATGAGCAGTTCTTC. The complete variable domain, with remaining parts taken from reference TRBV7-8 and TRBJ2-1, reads GAGVSQSPRYKVAKRGQDVALRCDPISGHVSLFWYQQALGQGPEFLTYFQNEAQLDKSGLPSDRFFAERPEGSVSTLKIQRTQQEDSAVYLCASTQSSGRNEQFFGPGTRLTVL.